The subject of this entry is one T cell receptor (beta chain). Patients in Seattle were enrolled during active infection, then followed longitudinally. Under the authors' procedure: Estimation of nucleated cell counts relied on the amplification of reference gene primers. Assay: immunoSEQ multiplex PCR; the TCRdb copy retains only in-frame clones and omits some. The V and J calls and clone size were taken over from that table, and D and trimming were inferred from the DNA. This repertoire shows over 70,000 clones, about nine tenths found once; its top ten account for 2.5% to 3%. Germline loops: CDR1 LGHDT, CDR2 YNNKEL (reference sequence). V dropped 4 bases and J dropped 6; count of bases not matched to a gene: 5. This CDR3 has 14 residues. This sample stems from a study of blood T cell repertoires in COVID-19. As for the study in general: Samples of COVID-19 (acute and convalescent) were obtained from the United States, Italy and Spain.

V usage is TRBV3-1 (or the pseudogene TRBV3-2) and J usage is TRBJ2-2, with 7 bases that match TRBD1. This clonotype originated in a man aged 50 or older with COVID-19, enrolled during active disease. Material: peripheral blood. CDR3 bases: TGTGCCAGCAGCCTCGGGACAGTAGCCGGGGAGCTGTTTTTT. It specifies CASSLGTVAGELFF.